Listed below are T cell receptor beta chains from one sample, sequenced in a study of regulatory T cells in long-lasting Graves disease. TCRdb reanalysed the multiplex PCR reads using MiXCR and keeps one entry per CDR3 protein. The repertoire consists of roughly 420,000 distinct CDR3 sequences, with around a sixth occurring once and the leading ten covering 22%. The sequencing used peripheral blood mononuclear cells (PBMCs), collected at new diagnosis, from a patient treated with antithyroid drugs. These receptors were taken from a female donor with Graves disease. Each CDR3 is given with its conserved first and last residue. The order of the fields is D gene, V gene, clone size, CDR3 length, J gene, CDR3 protein, CDR3 DNA. D genes are given only for firm matches. Size is stated for part of the rows, as once, few or many counts, or as a class when the clone is expanded.

d_call: NA; v_call: TRBV4-1; clone_size: many; cdr3_length: 13; j_call: TRBJ1-5; cdr3_aa: CASSQARRQPQHF; cdr3_nt: TGCGCCAGCAGCCAAGCACGTCGGCAGCCCCAGCATTTT
d_call: TRBD1; v_call: TRBV9; clone_size: many; cdr3_length: 15; j_call: TRBJ2-7; cdr3_aa: CASSVRQGPPYEQYF; cdr3_nt: TGTGCCAGCAGCGTAAGACAGGGGCCACCATACGAGCAGTACTTC
d_call: NA; v_call: TRBV11-2; clone_size: many; cdr3_length: 13; j_call: TRBJ2-3; cdr3_aa: CASSLAVGDTQYF; cdr3_nt: TGTGCCAGCAGCTTGGCGGTGGGAGATACGCAGTATTTT
d_call: TRBD1; v_call: TRBV5-6; clone_size: many; cdr3_length: 14; j_call: TRBJ1-5; cdr3_aa: CASSGGQGYQPQHF; cdr3_nt: TGTGCCAGCAGCGGTGGACAGGGGTATCAGCCCCAGCATTTT
d_call: NA; v_call: TRBV6-1; clone_size: many; cdr3_length: 14; j_call: TRBJ1-5; cdr3_aa: CASIGRERNQPQHF; cdr3_nt: TGTGCCAGCATAGGCAGGGAAAGAAATCAGCCCCAGCATTTT
d_call: TRBD1; v_call: TRBV5-1; clone_size: many; cdr3_length: 15; j_call: TRBJ1-1; cdr3_aa: CASSPGGQMNTEAFF; cdr3_nt: TGCGCCAGCAGCCCGGGGGGACAGATGAACACTGAAGCTTTCTTT
d_call: NA; v_call: TRBV20-1; clone_size: many; cdr3_length: 14; j_call: TRBJ1-1; cdr3_aa: CSARPAGSDTEAFF; cdr3_nt: TGCAGTGCTAGGCCGGCGGGTTCAGACACTGAAGCTTTCTTT
d_call: TRBD1; v_call: TRBV5-1; clone_size: NA; cdr3_length: 14; j_call: TRBJ1-2; cdr3_aa: CASSAGQGQGGYTF; cdr3_nt: TGCGCCAGCAGCGCCGGACAGGGTCAGGGGGGCTACACCTTC
d_call: TRBD2; v_call: TRBV7-8; clone_size: few; cdr3_length: 18; j_call: TRBJ2-6; cdr3_aa: CASSLSGGPYSGANVLTF; cdr3_nt: TGTGCCAGCAGCTTGAGCGGGGGGCCATACTCTGGGGCCAACGTCCTGACTTTC
d_call: NA; v_call: TRBV25-1; clone_size: few; cdr3_length: 12; j_call: TRBJ2-1; cdr3_aa: CASSQIIGEQFF; cdr3_nt: TGTGCCAGCAGTCAGATCATCGGAGAGCAGTTCTTC
d_call: NA; v_call: TRBV27; clone_size: many; cdr3_length: 15; j_call: TRBJ1-2; cdr3_aa: CASRTSGQGIYGYTF; cdr3_nt: TGTGCCAGCCGAACATCCGGGCAGGGGATTTATGGCTACACCTTC
d_call: TRBD2; v_call: TRBV5-1; clone_size: few; cdr3_length: 17; j_call: TRBJ2-5; cdr3_aa: CASSWGATSGITETQCF; cdr3_nt: TGCGCCAGCAGCTGGGGAGCGACTAGCGGGATTACCGAGACCCAGTGCTTC
d_call: TRBD2; v_call: TRBV20-1; clone_size: few; cdr3_length: 16; j_call: TRBJ2-1; cdr3_aa: CSARDVAGGPYNEQFF; cdr3_nt: TGCAGTGCTAGAGATGTAGCGGGGGGGCCCTACAATGAGCAGTTCTTC
d_call: TRBD1; v_call: TRBV11-1; clone_size: many; cdr3_length: 20; j_call: TRBJ1-6; cdr3_aa: CASSYDRGLSLGSYNSPLHF; cdr3_nt: TGTGCCAGCAGTTACGACAGGGGGCTTTCGTTGGGCTCCTATAATTCACCCCTCCACTTT
d_call: NA; v_call: TRBV4-1; clone_size: NA; cdr3_length: 17; j_call: TRBJ1-3; cdr3_aa: CASSQVYRGPRGNTIYF; cdr3_nt: TGCGCCAGCAGCCAAGTTTACCGAGGGCCAAGAGGAAACACCATATATTTT
d_call: TRBD2; v_call: TRBV19; clone_size: NA; cdr3_length: 16; j_call: TRBJ2-1; cdr3_aa: CATSINPSGRYGEQFF; cdr3_nt: TGTGCCACCAGTATTAATCCTAGCGGGAGGTATGGTGAGCAGTTCTTC
d_call: NA; v_call: TRBV4-2; clone_size: many; cdr3_length: 16; j_call: TRBJ2-1; cdr3_aa: CASTSTADRSYNEQFF; cdr3_nt: TGTGCCAGCACATCCACAGCGGACCGCTCCTACAATGAGCAGTTCTTC
d_call: NA; v_call: TRBV5-1; clone_size: NA; cdr3_length: 15; j_call: TRBJ2-1; cdr3_aa: CASSPDKLWGLEQFF; cdr3_nt: TGCGCCAGCAGCCCCGACAAACTATGGGGACTCGAGCAGTTCTTC
d_call: NA; v_call: TRBV4-1; clone_size: NA; cdr3_length: 15; j_call: TRBJ1-1; cdr3_aa: CASSLGGDLNTEAFF; cdr3_nt: TGCGCCAGCAGCCTAGGGGGGGATCTGAACACTGAAGCTTTCTTT
d_call: NA; v_call: TRBV2; clone_size: many; cdr3_length: 16; j_call: TRBJ1-1; cdr3_aa: CASSAERRVRNTEAFF; cdr3_nt: TGTGCCAGCAGTGCGGAGAGGCGGGTAAGAAACACTGAAGCTTTCTTT
d_call: TRBD1; v_call: TRBV12-3/TRBV12-4; clone_size: many; cdr3_length: 16; j_call: TRBJ2-7; cdr3_aa: CASSSDRDSAWYEQYF; cdr3_nt: TGTGCCAGCAGCTCGGACAGGGACTCTGCCTGGTACGAGCAGTACTTC
d_call: NA; v_call: TRBV3-1; clone_size: many; cdr3_length: 13; j_call: TRBJ1-2; cdr3_aa: CASSPRTVSGYTF; cdr3_nt: TGTGCCAGCAGCCCCAGGACAGTAAGCGGCTACACCTTC
d_call: TRBD2; v_call: TRBV7-3; clone_size: many; cdr3_length: 13; j_call: TRBJ2-3; cdr3_aa: CASSPAQAGGRYF; cdr3_nt: TGTGCCAGCAGCCCGGCTCAAGCGGGAGGAAGGTATTTT
d_call: NA; v_call: TRBV5-1; clone_size: few; cdr3_length: 16; j_call: TRBJ2-1; cdr3_aa: CASSLEVLGSYNEQFF; cdr3_nt: TGCGCCAGCAGCTTGGAAGTGCTGGGCTCCTACAATGAGCAGTTCTTC
d_call: TRBD1; v_call: TRBV29-1; clone_size: many; cdr3_length: 17; j_call: TRBJ2-7; cdr3_aa: CSVRSGGQGLRSLEQYF; cdr3_nt: TGCAGCGTTAGATCGGGGGGACAGGGGTTGAGGTCGCTCGAGCAGTACTTC
d_call: TRBD1; v_call: TRBV10-3; clone_size: few; cdr3_length: 13; j_call: TRBJ2-7; cdr3_aa: CAIAQGASDEQYF; cdr3_nt: TGTGCCATCGCCCAGGGGGCGTCCGACGAGCAGTACTTC
d_call: NA; v_call: TRBV12-3/TRBV12-4; clone_size: NA; cdr3_length: 14; j_call: TRBJ2-1; cdr3_aa: CASSLANIGNEQFF; cdr3_nt: TGTGCCAGCAGTTTAGCGAATATAGGCAATGAGCAGTTCTTC
d_call: TRBD1; v_call: TRBV6-1; clone_size: few; cdr3_length: 14; j_call: TRBJ2-3; cdr3_aa: CATATGATTDTQYF; cdr3_nt: TGTGCCACCGCAACAGGGGCGACAACAGATACGCAGTATTTT
d_call: TRBD1; v_call: TRBV28; clone_size: many; cdr3_length: 16; j_call: TRBJ2-7; cdr3_aa: CASSNKRTGFFYEQYF; cdr3_nt: TGTGCCAGCAGTAACAAAAGGACAGGGTTCTTCTACGAGCAGTACTTC
d_call: TRBD1; v_call: TRBV12-3/TRBV12-4; clone_size: many; cdr3_length: 14; j_call: TRBJ2-7; cdr3_aa: CASRHTGDNYEQYF; cdr3_nt: TGTGCCAGCAGACACACAGGGGACAACTACGAGCAGTACTTC
d_call: TRBD2; v_call: TRBV7-2; clone_size: few; cdr3_length: 18; j_call: TRBJ2-4; cdr3_aa: CASSAGLAGGPSKNIQYF; cdr3_nt: TGTGCCAGCAGCGCAGGACTAGCGGGAGGGCCGAGCAAAAACATTCAGTACTTC
d_call: NA; v_call: TRBV5-1; clone_size: NA; cdr3_length: 20; j_call: TRBJ2-6; cdr3_aa: CASSLASTVPPLSGANVLTF; cdr3_nt: TGCGCCAGCAGCTTGGCGTCTACAGTGCCCCCCCTCTCTGGGGCCAACGTCCTGACTTTC
d_call: NA; v_call: TRBV9; clone_size: NA; cdr3_length: 16; j_call: TRBJ1-1; cdr3_aa: CASSVAGVGEDTEAFF; cdr3_nt: TGTGCCAGCAGCGTAGCGGGGGTGGGTGAGGACACTGAAGCTTTCTTT
d_call: NA; v_call: TRBV19; clone_size: many; cdr3_length: 13; j_call: TRBJ1-1; cdr3_aa: CASMFSGNTEAFF; cdr3_nt: TGTGCCAGTATGTTCTCGGGGAACACTGAAGCTTTCTTT
d_call: NA; v_call: TRBV29-1; clone_size: many; cdr3_length: 14; j_call: TRBJ2-1; cdr3_aa: CSVDSAVGSVQQFF; cdr3_nt: TGCAGCGTTGACTCGGCGGTCGGCTCAGTACAGCAGTTCTTC
d_call: TRBD1; v_call: TRBV4-3; clone_size: NA; cdr3_length: 15; j_call: TRBJ2-7; cdr3_aa: CASSQEIQGAYEQYF; cdr3_nt: TGCGCCAGCAGCCAAGAGATACAGGGGGCGTACGAGCAGTACTTC
d_call: NA; v_call: TRBV7-2; clone_size: NA; cdr3_length: 15; j_call: TRBJ2-4; cdr3_aa: CASSPTNVAKNIQYF; cdr3_nt: TGTGCCAGCAGCCCAACGAATGTAGCCAAAAACATTCAGTACTTC
d_call: TRBD1; v_call: TRBV6-1; clone_size: many; cdr3_length: 18; j_call: TRBJ2-7; cdr3_aa: CASQQTYPGQGRIDEQYF; cdr3_nt: TGTGCCAGTCAACAGACCTATCCGGGACAGGGACGAATCGACGAGCAGTACTTC
d_call: TRBD1; v_call: TRBV11-3; clone_size: NA; cdr3_length: 15; j_call: TRBJ2-2; cdr3_aa: CASSKWDRGAGELFF; cdr3_nt: TGTGCCAGCAGCAAATGGGACAGGGGCGCCGGGGAGCTGTTTTTT
d_call: NA; v_call: TRBV7-6; clone_size: many; cdr3_length: 14; j_call: TRBJ2-7; cdr3_aa: CASSDTVGGYEQYF; cdr3_nt: TGTGCCAGCAGCGACACGGTGGGGGGATACGAGCAGTACTTC
d_call: NA; v_call: TRBV20-1; clone_size: few; cdr3_length: 15; j_call: TRBJ1-5; cdr3_aa: CSARVGRYSNQPQHF; cdr3_nt: TGCAGTGCTAGAGTAGGTCGTTATAGCAATCAGCCCCAGCATTTT
d_call: NA; v_call: TRBV18; clone_size: many; cdr3_length: 15; j_call: TRBJ2-7; cdr3_aa: CASSPPSARSYEQYF; cdr3_nt: TGTGCCAGCTCACCACCGAGCGCCAGATCCTACGAGCAGTACTTC
d_call: NA; v_call: TRBV5-1; clone_size: many; cdr3_length: 13; j_call: TRBJ1-1; cdr3_aa: CASSPPRDTEAFF; cdr3_nt: TGCGCCAGCAGCCCACCAAGAGACACTGAAGCTTTCTTT
d_call: NA; v_call: TRBV12-3/TRBV12-4; clone_size: many; cdr3_length: 11; j_call: TRBJ1-1; cdr3_aa: CASSLQEVAFF; cdr3_nt: TGTGCCAGCAGTCTCCAGGAGGTGGCTTTCTTT
d_call: NA; v_call: TRBV3-1; clone_size: many; cdr3_length: 12; j_call: TRBJ2-3; cdr3_aa: CASSPDRNTQYF; cdr3_nt: TGTGCCAGCAGCCCCGACCGGAATACGCAGTATTTT